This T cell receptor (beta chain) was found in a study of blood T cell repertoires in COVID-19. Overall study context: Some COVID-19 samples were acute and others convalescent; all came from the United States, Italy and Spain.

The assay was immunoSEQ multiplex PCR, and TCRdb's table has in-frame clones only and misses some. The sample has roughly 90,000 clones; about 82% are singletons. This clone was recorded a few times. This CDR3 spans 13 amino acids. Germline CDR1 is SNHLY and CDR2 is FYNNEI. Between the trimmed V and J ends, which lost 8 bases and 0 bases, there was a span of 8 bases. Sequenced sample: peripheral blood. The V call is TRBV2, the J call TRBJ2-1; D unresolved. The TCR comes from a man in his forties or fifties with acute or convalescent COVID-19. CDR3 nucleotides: TGTGCCAGCGGAGAGAGCTCCTACAATGAGCAGTTCTTC. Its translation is CASGESSYNEQFF. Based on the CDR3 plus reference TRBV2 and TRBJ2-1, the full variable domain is EPEVTQTPSHQVTQMGQEVILRCVPISNHLYFYWYRQILGQKVEFLVSFYNNEISEKSEIFDDQFSVERPDGSNFTLKIRSTKLEDSAMYFCASGESSYNEQFFGPGTRLTVL.